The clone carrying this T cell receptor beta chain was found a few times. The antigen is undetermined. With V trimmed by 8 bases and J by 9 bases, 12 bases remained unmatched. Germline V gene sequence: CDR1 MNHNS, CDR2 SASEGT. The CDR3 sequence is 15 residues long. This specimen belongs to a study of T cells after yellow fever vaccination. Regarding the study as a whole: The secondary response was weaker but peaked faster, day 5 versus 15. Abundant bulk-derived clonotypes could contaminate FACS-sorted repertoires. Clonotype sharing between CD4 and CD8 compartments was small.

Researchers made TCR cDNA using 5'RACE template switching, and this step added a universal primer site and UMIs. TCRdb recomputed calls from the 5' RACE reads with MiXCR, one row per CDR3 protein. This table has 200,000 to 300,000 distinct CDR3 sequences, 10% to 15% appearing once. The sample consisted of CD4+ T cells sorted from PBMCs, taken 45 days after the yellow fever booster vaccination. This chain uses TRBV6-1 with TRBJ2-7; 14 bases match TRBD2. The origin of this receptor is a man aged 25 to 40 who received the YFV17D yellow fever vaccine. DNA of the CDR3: TGTGCCAGCGGAAGGGCGGGACTAGCGGGAGAGGTGCAGTACTTC. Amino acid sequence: CASGRAGLAGEVQYF.